The text below deals with one TCR beta chain. Repertoires were generated with immunoSEQ multiplex PCR, while TCRdb's copy carries only in-frame clones and drops some. The table has 280,000 or so clones, around 90% seen once. The CDR3 has 13 residues. V shed 6 bases, J shed 6 bases, and the junction held 7 bases outside the gene matches. Germline V gene data show CDR1 as SEHNR and CDR2 as FQNEAQ (reference sequence). The sample belongs to a study of blood T cell repertoires in COVID-19. Study background: Samples representing acute and convalescent COVID-19 were sourced from the United States, Italy and Spain. Sample material is recorded as cDNA or gDNA derived from T cells, B-cell-depleted T cells, or PBMCs.

Adults between roughly 18 and 90 years of age took part from about two dozen US areas. The receptor was isolated from a woman under 30 with acute COVID-19. Source material: PBMCs or T cells enriched from blood (not recorded which). The chain recombines TRBV7-9 with TRBJ1-1; TRBD1 agrees at 7 bases. The CDR3 here is CASSRGGFAEAFF. CDR3 nucleotides: TGTGCCAGCAGTCGAGGGGGCTTCGCTGAAGCTTTCTTT.